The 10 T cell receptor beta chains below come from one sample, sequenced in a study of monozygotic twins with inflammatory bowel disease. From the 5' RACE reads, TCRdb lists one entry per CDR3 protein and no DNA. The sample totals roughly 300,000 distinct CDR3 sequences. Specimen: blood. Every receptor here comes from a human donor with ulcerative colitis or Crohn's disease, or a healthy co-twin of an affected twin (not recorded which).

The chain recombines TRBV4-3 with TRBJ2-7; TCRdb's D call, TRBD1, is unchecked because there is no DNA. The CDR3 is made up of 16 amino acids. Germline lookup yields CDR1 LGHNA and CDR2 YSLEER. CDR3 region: CASSQWTGSRTYEQYF.

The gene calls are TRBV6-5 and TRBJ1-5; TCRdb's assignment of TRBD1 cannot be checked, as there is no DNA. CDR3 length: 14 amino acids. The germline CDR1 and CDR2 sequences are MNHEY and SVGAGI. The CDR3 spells CASSSSQGFQPQHF.

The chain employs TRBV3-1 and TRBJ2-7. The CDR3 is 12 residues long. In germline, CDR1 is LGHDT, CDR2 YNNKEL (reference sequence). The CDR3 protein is CASSQDWARQYF.

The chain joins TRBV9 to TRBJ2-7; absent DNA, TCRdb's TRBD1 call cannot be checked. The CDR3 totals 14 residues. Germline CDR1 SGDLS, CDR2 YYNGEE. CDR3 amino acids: CASSGTGGSYEQYF. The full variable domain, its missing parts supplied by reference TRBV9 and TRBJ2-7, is DSGVTQTPKHLITATGQRVTLRCSPRSGDLSVYWYQQSLDQGLQFLIQYYNGEERAKGNILERFSAQQFPDLHSELNLSSLELGDSALYFCASSGTGGSYEQYFGPGTRLTVT.

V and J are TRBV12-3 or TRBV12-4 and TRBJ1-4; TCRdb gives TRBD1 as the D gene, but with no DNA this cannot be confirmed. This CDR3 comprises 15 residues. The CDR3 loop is CASSRPSALQEKLFF.

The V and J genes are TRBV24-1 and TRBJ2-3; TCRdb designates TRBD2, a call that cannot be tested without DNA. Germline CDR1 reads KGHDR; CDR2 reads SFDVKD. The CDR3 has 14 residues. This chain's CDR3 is CATSRSGGPDTQYF.

CDR3 region: CASSSVSVGRNYNEQFF. The chain recombines TRBV27 with TRBJ2-1; TCRdb picks TRBD1, but there is no DNA to check that call. The CDR3 covers 17 residues. Per germline, CDR1 MNHEY and CDR2 SMNVEV (reference sequence).

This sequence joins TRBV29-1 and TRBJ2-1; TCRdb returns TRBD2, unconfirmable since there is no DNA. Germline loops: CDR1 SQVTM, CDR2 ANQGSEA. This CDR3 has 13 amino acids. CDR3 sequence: CSVGLAIHNEQFF.

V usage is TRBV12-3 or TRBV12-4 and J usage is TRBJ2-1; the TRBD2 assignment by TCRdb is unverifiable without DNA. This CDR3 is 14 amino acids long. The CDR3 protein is CASSLQLAGVVRFF.

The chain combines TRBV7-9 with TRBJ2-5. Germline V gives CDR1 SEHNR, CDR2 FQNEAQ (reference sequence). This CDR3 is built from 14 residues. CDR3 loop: CASSPTGFQETQYF.